This entry lists 21 T cell receptor beta chains sequenced from one sample in a study of metastatic and nonmetastatic thyroid tumors. No patient received treatment before thyroid surgery. Using MiXCR, TCRdb reanalyzed the PCR reads. The sample includes about 27,000 clones, over 15% seen only once; the top ten take under 7.5%. Sequenced sample: blood. These receptors all stem from a male donor with papillary thyroid cancer or a benign thyroid nodule (not recorded which). Some clones in this sample may be carry-over from other donors' samples.

This clone has a count of ten or more. The chain has TRBV5-6 and TRBJ1-2, with D uncertain. This CDR3 is 14 amino acids long. The V and J ends lost 0 bases and 2 bases respectively, with 8 bases between them. Germline lookup yields CDR1 SGHDT and CDR2 YYEEEE. CDR3 in amino acids: CASSLGGKNYGYTF. The CDR3 DNA reads as TGTGCCAGCAGCTTGGGGGGAAAGAACTATGGCTACACCTTC.

This clone was observed at least ten times. The chain links TRBV2 to TRBJ1-1, with 10 bases fitting TRBD1. The CDR3 contains 14 residues. The germline gives CDR1 SNHLY, CDR2 FYNNEI. Trimming removed 5 bases from V and 7 bases from J; junction bases left unmatched: 7. The CDR3 nucleotides read TGTGCCAGCAGTTCCGACAGGGGGCGTAGTGAAGCTTTCTTT. Translated: CASSSDRGRSEAFF.

This clone was seen a few times. The chain employs TRBV12-3 or TRBV12-4 and TRBJ2-1; D possibly corresponds to TRBD1 (7 bases). V lost 0 bases to trimming and J lost 10 bases, with 13 bases between them. The length of the CDR3 is 14 residues. The CDR3: CASSLAYAGGEQFF. CDR3 DNA: TGTGCCAGCAGTTTAGCGTACGCAGGGGGGGAGCAGTTCTTC.

This clone was recorded at least ten times. The V gene is TRBV10-3, the J gene TRBJ2-1; the match to TRBD2 covers 12 bases. Germline trimming cut 4 bases from V and 4 bases from J; bases unmatched to any gene: 5. Germline V gives CDR1 ENHRY, CDR2 SYGVKD. This CDR3 is built from 16 residues. The CDR3 protein is CAISGLAGDRYNEQFF. Written as DNA, the CDR3 is TGTGCCATCAGTGGACTAGCGGGAGATCGATACAATGAGCAGTTCTTC.

The table lists this clone with many counts. For the CDR3, the DNA is TGTGCCAGCTCAGAAGACAGGCTAAACACTGAAGCTTTCTTT. It translates to CASSEDRLNTEAFF. V gene TRBV18 combines with J gene TRBJ1-1, with a tentative D call TRBD1 (6 bases). Germline assignment: CDR1 KGHSH and CDR2 LQKENI. V gave up 5 bases and J gave up 2 bases, with 12 bases separating them. CDR3 size: 14 residues.

This clone was picked up many times. The V gene is TRBV19, the J gene TRBJ2-1, with D possibly TRBD1 on 6 matching bases. Trimming removed 5 bases from V and 0 bases from J, with 11 bases in between. The CDR3 consists of 15 residues. Looked up from germline, CDR1 is LNHDA and CDR2 is SQIVND (reference sequence). Here the CDR3 DNA reads TGTGCCAGTAGTTCCACAGGGAGCTCCTACAATGAGCAGTTCTTC. Amino acids: CASSSTGSSYNEQFF.

This clone was picked up many times. The chain is built from TRBV18 and TRBJ2-1; 14 bases map to TRBD2. The V gene's germline CDR1 is KGHSH and CDR2 LQKENI. V shed 4 bases and J 5 bases; nucleotides not matched to a gene: 4. The CDR3 is 16 residues long. The CDR3 spells CASSLRLAGGNNEQFF. The CDR3 DNA sequence: TGTGCCAGCTCACTTCGACTAGCGGGAGGGAACAATGAGCAGTTCTTC.

This clone is labeled medium-sized. The gene calls are TRBV27 and TRBJ2-7, with D perhaps TRBD1 (6 bases). The germline V gene has CDR1 MNHEY and CDR2 SMNVEV (reference sequence). This CDR3 spans 14 amino acids. V was shortened by 3 bases and J by 8 bases, with 17 bases between the two germline ends. CDR3 bases: TGTGCCAGCAGTTTCCCCGGACAGCTACGACAGCAGTACTTC. Its translation: CASSFPGQLRQQYF.

This clone was found a few times. The chain joins TRBV24-1 to TRBJ2-2; D is unresolved. The CDR3 covers 14 residues. The V gene's germline CDR1 is KGHDR and CDR2 SFDVKD. The V gene lost 1 base and the J gene lost 5 bases, with 7 bases spanning the gap. CDR3 protein: CATSDLAVTGELFF. The DNA of the CDR3 is TGTGCCACCAGTGATTTAGCAGTTACCGGGGAGCTGTTTTTT.

This clone was counted ten times or more. This chain connects TRBV9 to TRBJ2-7; possibly TRBD1 for D (6 bases). V was cut by 1 base and J by 1 base, with 12 bases left in between. The CDR3 is made up of 15 amino acids. The germline V gene has CDR1 SGDLS and CDR2 YYNGEE. The CDR3 protein is CASSVSLGGSYEQYF. The CDR3 region has the DNA TGTGCCAGCAGCGTAAGTTTAGGGGGTTCCTACGAGCAGTACTTC.

In its sample, this clone is medium-sized. This sample also contains other DNA sequences that code for the same CDR3. V gene TRBV11-1 combines with J gene TRBJ2-7; D ambiguous. The CDR3 runs to 13 residues. The germline V gene has CDR1 SGHAT and CDR2 FQDESV (reference sequence). Trimming pared 6 bases from V and 0 bases from J, leaving 9 bases between. CDR3 region: CASSPLPSYEQYF. CDR3 bases: TGTGCCAGCAGTCCTCTGCCCTCCTACGAGCAGTACTTC.

The chain combines TRBV10-2 with TRBJ2-7, with no clear D. The CDR3 is made up of 11 amino acids. Germline V gene data show CDR1 as WSHSY and CDR2 as SAAADI. The V end was cut by 5 bases, the J end by 6 bases, with 8 bases between. The CDR3 is CASSFVSEQYF. DNA for the CDR3: TGCGCCAGCAGTTTTGTCTCCGAGCAGTACTTC.

The chain couples TRBV18 to TRBJ2-6; D possibly corresponds to TRBD2 (6 bases). The germline V gene has CDR1 KGHSH and CDR2 LQKENI. V lost 3 bases to trimming and J lost 4 bases, with 13 bases between them. The CDR3 has 16 amino acids. The CDR3 is CASSPPGVWGANVLTF. CDR3 bases: TGTGCCAGCTCACCTCCGGGGGTCTGGGGGGCCAACGTCCTGACTTTC.

Ten or more counts support this clone. The rearrangement links TRBV11-1 to TRBJ2-7; 9 nucleotides align to TRBD1. The germline V gene has CDR1 SGHAT and CDR2 FQDESV (reference sequence). The J segment lost 7 bases and the V segment lost 3 bases, leaving 7 bases of the junction unmatched. The CDR3 consists of 14 residues. The CDR3 sequence: CASSFGTGLQEQYF. The CDR3 nucleotides read TGTGCCAGCAGCTTCGGGACAGGGTTACAAGAGCAGTACTTC.

This clone appeared many times. V is TRBV6-1 and J is TRBJ1-5; D uncertain. V lost 6 bases, J lost 5 bases, and 11 bases lay in between. Germline assignment: CDR1 MNHNS and CDR2 SASEGT. The CDR3 sequence is 13 residues long. The CDR3 loop reads CASRETIDQPQHF. CDR3 coding DNA: TGTGCCAGCAGGGAAACTATTGATCAGCCCCAGCATTTT.

This clone appeared many times. The V and J genes are TRBV5-6 and TRBJ1-2, with 8 bases matching TRBD1. The V and J ends lost 0 bases and 4 bases, in that order; junction bases with no gene match: 8. Germline CDR1 SGHDT, CDR2 YYEEEE. The CDR3 is 16 amino acids. The chain's CDR3 is CASSLAAGQGVYGYTF. The CDR3 DNA sequence: TGTGCCAGCAGCTTGGCTGCCGGACAGGGAGTCTATGGCTACACCTTC. The full variable domain, rest sourced from reference TRBV5-6 and TRBJ1-2, is DAGVTQSPTHLIKTRGQQVTLRCSPKSGHDTVSWYQQALGQGPQFIFQYYEEEERQRGNFPDRFSGHQFPNYSSELNVNALLLGDSALYLCASSLAAGQGVYGYTFGSGTRLTVV.

Many counts were recorded for this clone. This chain uses TRBV7-9 with TRBJ2-7; D is undetermined. CDR3 size: 12 residues. CDR1 SEHNR and CDR2 FQNEAQ come from the germline V gene (reference sequence). Trimming shortened V by 1 base and J by 9 bases, and 10 bases separated the two germline ends. In DNA form, the CDR3 reads TGTGCCAGCAGCTTAGGGGCCTTAGGGCAGTACTTC. It encodes CASSLGALGQYF.

This rearrangement joins TRBV5-1 to TRBJ1-1, with 9 bases identical to TRBD1. Trimming removed 1 base from V and 10 bases from J; junction bases left unmatched: 8. Germline lookup yields CDR1 SGHRS and CDR2 YFSETQ. This CDR3 region has 14 residues. The CDR3 DNA reads as TGCGCCAGCAGCTTGTCCACAGGGGGCGGGGGAGCTTTCTTT. Translation gives CASSLSTGGGGAFF.

At least ten counts were recorded for this clone. The chain is built from TRBV19 and TRBJ2-1; 8 nucleotides line up with TRBD2. Germline V gene lookup returns CDR1 LNHDA and CDR2 SQIVND (reference sequence). CDR3 size: 15 residues. V trimming: 2 bases; J trimming: 8 bases; junction bases outside the gene matches: 8. CDR3 in amino acids: CASSISGSGIDEQFF. In DNA, the CDR3 is TGTGCCAGTAGTATAAGCGGGAGTGGAATTGATGAGCAGTTCTTC.

This clone has ten or more counts. V is TRBV28 and J is TRBJ1-6; no reliable D call. There are 13 residues in the CDR3. Germline loops: CDR1 MDHEN, CDR2 SYDVKM. V lost 6 bases to trimming and J lost 10 bases, with 13 bases between them. CDR3 sequence: CASSPDLRSPLHF. In DNA, the CDR3 is TGTGCCAGCAGCCCTGACCTCAGGTCACCCCTCCACTTT.

This clone has more than one count but fewer than ten. The chain recombines TRBV28 with TRBJ2-1, with a tentative D call TRBD2 (5 bases). Trimming shortened V by 3 bases and J by 13 bases, and 19 bases separated the two germline ends. The germline V gene encodes CDR1 MDHEN and CDR2 SYDVKM. This CDR3 has 14 residues. CDR3 amino acids: CASSFVDYYNYQFF. For the CDR3, the DNA is TGTGCCAGCAGTTTTGTCGACTACTACAATTATCAGTTCTTC.